The 27 T cell receptor beta chains in this list originate from one sample, sequenced in a study of identical twins. TCRdb called the 5' RACE reads again in MiXCR, with one record for every CDR3 protein. Of 250,000 to 300,000 distinct CDR3 sequences listed, 9.5% are singletons. This sample was also put to use in a study of yellow fever vaccine responses in identical twins.

What was sequenced was CD8+ T cells sorted from blood. These receptors came from a young woman in good health.

There are a few counts of this clonotype. The J gene is TRBJ2-5, the V gene TRBV2; D gene unclear. V was trimmed by 3 bases and J by 2 bases, leaving 10 bases between them. Germline V lookup: CDR1 SNHLY, CDR2 FYNNEI. CDR3 length: 14 residues. CDR3 sequence (DNA): TGTGCCAGCAGTGAGGAGCCTGGACAAGAGACCCAGTACTTC. Translating it yields CASSEEPGQETQYF.

The sample holds many counts of this clonotype. V usage is TRBV12-3 or TRBV12-4 and J usage is TRBJ2-1; 8 bases agree with TRBD2. The CDR3 has 15 residues. J was trimmed by 3 bases and V by 6 bases; bases with no gene match: 7. The CDR3 DNA is TGTGCCAGCAGGGAAGCGGGAGTATTCTACAATGAGCAGTTCTTC. Its protein is CASREAGVFYNEQFF.

The V gene is TRBV15, the J gene TRBJ2-3; 8 bases line up with TRBD2. V lost 5 bases to trimming and J lost 7 bases; unmatched junction nucleotides: 11. The CDR3 extends over 15 amino acids. CDR1 and CDR2 (germline): LNHNV, YYDKDF (reference sequence). The CDR3 DNA reads TGTGCCACCAGCCCCAGCGGGGGTGGGGGGAATACGCAGTATTTT. This gives the protein CATSPSGGGGNTQYF.

The chain has TRBV18 and TRBJ1-5; D not certain. The CDR3 contains 16 residues. Germline V gene sequence: CDR1 KGHSH, CDR2 LQKENI. With 1 base removed from V and 0 bases from J, the gap between germline ends came to 10 bases. The DNA for the CDR3 is TGTGCCAGCTCACCACAGGGATCGGATAGCAATCAGCCCCAGCATTTT. Protein sequence: CASSPQGSDSNQPQHF.

This clonotype was found many times. The rearrangement links TRBV12-3 or TRBV12-4 to TRBJ2-1, with D possibly being TRBD1 (5 bases). This CDR3 comprises 15 residues. Trimming pared 10 bases from V and 5 bases from J, leaving 21 bases between. CDR3 sequence: CATDGEDKVDNEQFF. The CDR3 DNA sequence: TGTGCCACCGACGGTGAGGACAAAGTGGACAATGAGCAGTTCTTC.

CDR3 DNA sequence: TGTGCCAGCAGTGACAGGGGCGGCAATCAGCCCCAGCATTTT. This sequence encodes CASSDRGGNQPQHF. The V gene is TRBV6-2 or TRBV6-3, the J gene TRBJ1-5, with TRBD1 matching 8 bases. This CDR3 contains 14 residues. The germline gives CDR1 MNHEY, CDR2 SVGEGT. V gave up 5 bases and J gave up 2 bases; unmatched junction bases: 2.

This clonotype appeared many times. The chain couples TRBV15 to TRBJ2-5; 7 bases agree with TRBD1. V lost 3 bases to trimming and J lost 5 bases; unmatched junction nucleotides: 6. CDR1 LNHNV and CDR2 YYDKDF come from the germline V gene (reference sequence). The CDR3 contains 14 residues. The CDR3 here is CATSRPDREETQYF. In nucleotides, the CDR3 is TGTGCCACCAGCAGGCCCGACAGGGAGGAGACCCAGTACTTC.

This clonotype was observed a handful of times. The V gene is TRBV4-2, the J gene TRBJ1-5; D may be TRBD1 (6 bases). The V and J ends lost 2 bases and 8 bases respectively, with 13 bases between them. CDR1 and CDR2 (germline): LGHNA, YNFKEQ. The CDR3 runs 14 residues. The CDR3: CASSQYGGREPQHF. The CDR3 coding sequence is TGTGCCAGCAGCCAATACGGGGGGCGGGAGCCCCAGCATTTT.

This clonotype was counted a few times. The chain carries TRBV20-1 and TRBJ1-1; possible D gene TRBD1, 6 bases. From germline, CDR1 is DFQATT and CDR2 SNEGSKA (reference sequence). Trimming pared 1 base from V and 3 bases from J, leaving 27 bases between. The CDR3 sequence is 19 residues long. CDR3 sequence: CSARGPLREVGGPDTEAFF. CDR3 sequence (DNA): TGCAGTGCTAGAGGTCCCTTGAGGGAGGTGGGGGGGCCGGACACTGAAGCTTTCTTT.

This clonotype was seen repeatedly, ten times or more. The rearrangement uses TRBV29-1 and TRBJ2-7; 8 bases are a match to TRBD1. There are 14 residues in the CDR3. Germline loops: CDR1 SQVTM, CDR2 ANQGSEA. V was clipped by 4 bases and J by 2 bases; unmatched bases: 7. This chain's CDR3 is CSVAGTGLTYEQYF. CDR3 sequence (DNA): TGCAGCGTTGCTGGGACAGGCCTAACCTACGAGCAGTACTTC.

J is TRBJ2-1 and V is TRBV7-9; no reliable D call. The CDR3 totals 12 residues. Trimming left V 1 base short and J 11 bases short, with 9 bases between. Germline V CDR1 and CDR2: SEHNR, FQNEAQ (reference sequence). The DNA for the CDR3 is TGTGCCAGCAGCTTAGGGACGGGCCAGCAGTTCTTC. Amino acid sequence: CASSLGTGQQFF.

The J gene is TRBJ2-2, the V gene TRBV20-1, with D possibly TRBD1 on 5 matching bases. In germline, CDR1 is DFQATT, CDR2 SNEGSKA (reference sequence). Trimming took off 0 bases at V and 5 bases at J, with 7 bases between the two ends. This CDR3 contains 13 residues. The CDR3, as DNA: TGCAGTGCTAGAGATTCAGGGACCGGGGAGCTGTTTTTT. Amino acids: CSARDSGTGELFF.

This clonotype was counted once. V and J are TRBV11-3 and TRBJ2-5; D is tentatively TRBD1 or TRBD2 (5 bases each). This CDR3 contains 15 residues. Germline values: CDR1 SGHNT, CDR2 YENEEA. With 0 bases removed from V and 6 bases from J, the gap between germline ends came to 14 bases. The CDR3 reads CASSLDGTPGQTQYF. The CDR3 DNA reads as TGTGCCAGCAGCTTAGATGGGACGCCAGGTCAGACCCAGTACTTC.

This clonotype was seen repeatedly, ten times or more. CDR3 region: CATSREPGANSPLHF. The CDR3 DNA sequence: TGTGCCACCAGCAGAGAGCCAGGGGCTAATTCACCCCTCCACTTT. The chain joins TRBV15 to TRBJ1-6; a weak D match, TRBD1 (6 bases). Per germline, CDR1 LNHNV and CDR2 YYDKDF (reference sequence). CDR3 size: 15 residues. The germline V and J ends were trimmed by 0 bases and 6 bases, with 9 bases remaining between them.

This clonotype has just a few counts. This chain connects TRBV6-4 to TRBJ2-7; D remains ambiguous. CDR1 and CDR2 (germline): MRHNA, SNTAGT. The ends were cut back, 3 bases at V and 3 bases at J, with 9 bases in the middle. The CDR3 consists of 13 residues. The CDR3 sequence is CASSDSQSYEQYF. CDR3 nucleotides: TGTGCCAGCAGTGATTCACAGAGCTACGAGCAGTACTTC.

This chain uses TRBV20-1 with TRBJ1-4; a possible D gene is TRBD1 (6 bases). The CDR3 is made up of 14 amino acids. Trimming cost V 0 bases and J 7 bases, with 12 bases left between them. The germline gives CDR1 DFQATT, CDR2 SNEGSKA (reference sequence). DNA for the CDR3: TGCAGTGCTAGAGAGGAGGGGGTTGGTGAAAAACTGTTTTTT. This encodes CSAREEGVGEKLFF.

The J gene is TRBJ1-2, the V gene TRBV5-1; 7 bases line up with TRBD1. Germline V gives CDR1 SGHRS, CDR2 YFSETQ. CDR3 size: 14 residues. Trimming at V came to 0 bases and at J to 2 bases, leaving 1 base not matched to a gene. The CDR3 DNA reads as TGCGCCAGCAGCTTGGACAGGGGCAACTATGGCTACACCTTC. It encodes CASSLDRGNYGYTF.

This clonotype showed up many times. The gene calls are TRBV20-1 and TRBJ2-1; tentatively, D is TRBD1 (6 bases). The CDR3 consists of 13 residues. V dropped 6 bases and J dropped 7 bases, with 16 bases sitting between them. Germline assignment: CDR1 DFQATT and CDR2 SNEGSKA (reference sequence). The CDR3 region is CSARSERGNEQFF. The CDR3 DNA sequence: TGCAGTGCCCGGTCGGAGAGGGGGAATGAGCAGTTCTTC.

The rearrangement links TRBV6-5 to TRBJ2-2; TRBD1 might be the D (7 bases). The CDR3 extends over 15 amino acids. V lost 2 bases and J 3 bases, leaving 10 bases between the germline ends. CDR1 is MNHEY and CDR2 is SVGAGI in the germline V gene. The DNA of the CDR3 is TGTGCCAGCAGTTACGCAGGGGGGTACACCGGGGAGCTGTTTTTT. This encodes CASSYAGGYTGELFF.

This clonotype was observed at least ten times. The chain has TRBV6-5 and TRBJ2-1, with a weak D call TRBD1 (5 bases). V gave up 7 bases and J gave up 8 bases, with 12 bases separating them. The length of the CDR3 is 12 residues. Germline CDR1 is MNHEY and CDR2 is SVGAGI. CDR3 sequence reads: CASTAGSHEQFF. CDR3 bases: TGTGCCAGCACCGCAGGGTCCCATGAGCAGTTCTTC.

CDR3 amino acids: CSVAPETQYF. The CDR3 DNA sequence: TGCAGCGTAGCTCCAGAGACCCAGTACTTC. This sequence joins TRBV29-1 and TRBJ2-5; no firm D call. CDR3 length: 10 amino acids. Per germline, CDR1 SQVTM and CDR2 ANQGSEA. Trimming cost V 6 bases and J 4 bases, with 6 bases left between them.

This clonotype appeared a few times. The genes are TRBV14 and TRBJ2-2; 8 nucleotides agree with TRBD2. This CDR3 has 18 residues. Trimming at V came to 4 bases and at J to 3 bases, leaving 13 bases not matched to a gene. Germline V lookup: CDR1 SGHDN, CDR2 FVKESK. CDR3 sequence reads: CASSPPWTSLIYTGELFF. CDR3 in DNA: TGTGCCAGCAGCCCCCCTTGGACTAGCTTAATTTACACCGGGGAGCTGTTTTTT.

The V and J genes are TRBV28 and TRBJ1-1, with a weak D call TRBD1 (5 bases). Germline V gives CDR1 MDHEN, CDR2 SYDVKM. This CDR3 is 14 amino acids long. Trimming pared 3 bases from V and 5 bases from J, leaving 13 bases between. The CDR3 spells CASSFTRGGTEAFF. The CDR3 DNA follows: TGTGCCAGCAGTTTTACGAGGGGCGGAACTGAAGCTTTCTTT.

The chain links TRBV19 to TRBJ2-2, with D uncertain. The CDR3 sequence is 11 residues long. Germline V CDR1 and CDR2: LNHDA, SQIVND (reference sequence). The V gene lost 6 bases and the J gene lost 7 bases, with 6 bases spanning the gap. The CDR3 sequence is CASRLNGELFF. CDR3 coding DNA: TGTGCCAGTAGGCTGAACGGGGAGCTGTTTTTT.

This clonotype was observed many times. The V gene is TRBV20-1, the J gene TRBJ2-5, with 14 bases lining up with TRBD2. J gave up 5 bases and V 5 bases, and 7 bases lay outside the gene matches. Germline V lookup: CDR1 DFQATT, CDR2 SNEGSKA (reference sequence). CDR3 length: 15 amino acids. DNA of the CDR3: TGCAGTGCTCGGACTAGCGGGAGGTATAGGGAGACCCAGTACTTC. It specifies CSARTSGRYRETQYF.

Here the CDR3 DNA reads TGTGCCAGCAGCGAAACAGGGATCTCCTACGAGCAGTACTTC. It is translated as CASSETGISYEQYF. The chain uses TRBV5-6 and TRBJ2-7; weak D call: TRBD1 (6 bases). The CDR3 runs to 14 residues. Per germline, CDR1 SGHDT and CDR2 YYEEEE. V lost 4 bases, J lost 0 bases, and 11 bases lay in between.

This clonotype was counted ten times or more. The V gene is TRBV20-1, the J gene TRBJ2-5, with D tentatively TRBD2 (6 bases). CDR3 size: 13 residues. Per the germline V gene, CDR1 is DFQATT and CDR2 is SNEGSKA (reference sequence). V dropped 8 bases and J dropped 5 bases, with 18 bases sitting between them. Here the CDR3 DNA reads TGCAGTCCGACCTCTGGGGAGGATGAGACCCAGTACTTC. Translation: CSPTSGEDETQYF.